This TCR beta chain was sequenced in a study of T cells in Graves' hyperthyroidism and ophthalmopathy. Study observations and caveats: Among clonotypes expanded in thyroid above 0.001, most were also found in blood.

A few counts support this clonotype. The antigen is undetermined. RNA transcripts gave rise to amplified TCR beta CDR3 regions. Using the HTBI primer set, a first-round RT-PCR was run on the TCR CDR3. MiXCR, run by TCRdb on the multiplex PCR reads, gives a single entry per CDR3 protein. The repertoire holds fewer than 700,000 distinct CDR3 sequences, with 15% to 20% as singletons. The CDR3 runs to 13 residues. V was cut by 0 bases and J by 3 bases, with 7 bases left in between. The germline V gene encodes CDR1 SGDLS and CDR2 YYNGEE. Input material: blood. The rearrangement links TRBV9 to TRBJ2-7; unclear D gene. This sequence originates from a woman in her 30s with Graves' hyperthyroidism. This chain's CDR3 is CASSVGHSYEQYF. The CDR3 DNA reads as TGTGCCAGCAGCGTAGGTCACAGCTACGAGCAGTACTTC.